One and the same sample provided the 17 T cell receptor beta chains below, sequenced in a study of follicular helper T cells after annual influenza vaccination. The time point is: 2013-2014 season, 7 days after vaccination. Repertoires were generated with immunoSEQ multiplex PCR, while TCRdb's copy carries only in-frame clones and drops some. This table holds just over 8,500 clones, about 83% found once. Sequences were derived from CXCR5+ CD38- circulating T follicular helper cells from blood, sampled 7 days after influenza vaccination. The subset denotes: circulating Tfh, non-naive CD4+CXCR5+PD-1+ (ICOS+CD38+ or ICOS-CD38-). Receptors originate from an adult who received the influenza vaccine.

The sample holds one count of this clone. V and J are TRBV7-8 and TRBJ2-1; 10 bases line up with TRBD2. V gave up 3 bases and J gave up 3 bases; unmatched junction bases: 5. CDR1 is SGHVS, CDR2 FQNEAQ, per germline. The CDR3 extends over 16 amino acids. The CDR3 loop reads CASSFTASGSYNEQFF. In DNA form, the CDR3 reads TGTGCCAGCAGCTTCACGGCTAGCGGGAGCTACAATGAGCAGTTCTTC.

V and J are TRBV7-9 and TRBJ2-1, with 7 bases aligning to TRBD1. Trimming took 5 bases from V and 6 from J; bases not matched to a gene: 10. The CDR3 sequence is 15 residues long. From germline, CDR1 is SEHNR and CDR2 FQNEAQ (reference sequence). The CDR3 here is CASSPRGQGSNEQFF. CDR3 nucleotides: TGTGCCAGCAGCCCGAGGGGGCAGGGTAGCAATGAGCAGTTCTTC.

The chain combines TRBV28 with TRBJ2-6; 10 positions match TRBD1. The trim removed 1 base at V and 3 bases at J, leaving 9 bases unmatched. This CDR3 region has 19 residues. Germline loops: CDR1 MDHEN, CDR2 SYDVKM. The chain's CDR3 is CASSLFGRQGAGGANVLTF. The CDR3 bases are TGTGCCAGCAGTTTATTCGGGAGACAGGGGGCAGGTGGGGCCAACGTCCTGACTTTC.

The V gene is TRBV29-1, the J gene TRBJ1-1; D unresolved. The CDR3 is made up of 14 amino acids. Trimming cost V 2 bases and J 0 bases, with 10 bases left between them. Germline V gene data show CDR1 as SQVTM and CDR2 as ANQGSEA. CDR3 sequence: CSVELAALNTEAFF. CDR3 bases: TGCAGCGTTGAATTGGCAGCACTGAACACTGAAGCTTTCTTT.

V and J are TRBV6-5 and TRBJ1-2; D is possibly TRBD1 (5 bases). The V end was cut by 2 bases, the J end by 8 bases, with 12 bases between. Germline CDR1 MNHEY, CDR2 SVGAGI. The CDR3 contains 13 residues. CDR3 protein: CASSYRDLRGYTF. As DNA, the CDR3 is TGTGCCAGCAGTTACCGGGACCTCCGCGGCTACACCTTC.

V gene TRBV5-6 combines with J gene TRBJ1-6; maybe TRBD1 (5 bases). Germline assignment: CDR1 SGHDT and CDR2 YYEEEE. V gave up 0 bases and J gave up 7 bases, with 11 bases separating them. The CDR3 totals 15 residues. The CDR3 sequence is CASSLDPGQNSPLHF. The DNA of the CDR3 is TGTGCCAGCAGCTTGGATCCAGGACAAAATTCACCCCTCCACTTT.

This clone was counted a few times. V usage is TRBV6-1 and J usage is TRBJ2-7; perhaps TRBD2 as D (7 bases). This CDR3 is 14 amino acids long. Trimming pared 6 bases from V and 3 bases from J, leaving 15 bases between. In germline, CDR1 is MNHNS, CDR2 SASEGT. The CDR3 sequence: CASSPDGGLYEQYF. DNA of the CDR3: TGTGCCAGCAGCCCGGACGGGGGGCTCTACGAGCAGTACTTC.

The rearrangement uses TRBV30 and TRBJ2-7; 7 bases map to TRBD1. The CDR3 is 14 amino acids. Germline loops: CDR1 GTSNPN, CDR2 SVGIG (reference sequence). J lost 0 bases, V lost 3 bases, and 5 bases had no gene match. The CDR3 sequence: CAWRVQGISYEQYF. The CDR3 coding sequence is TGTGCCTGGAGGGTACAGGGGATCTCCTACGAGCAGTACTTC.

V and J are TRBV7-2 and TRBJ2-5, with D unclear. V gave up 6 bases and J gave up 1 base, with 12 bases separating them. Looked up from germline, CDR1 is SGHTA and CDR2 is FQGNSA. The CDR3 totals 14 residues. The CDR3 coding sequence is TGTGCCAGCAGTCCTGGGAACAGCCAAGAGACCCAGTACTTC. Amino acid sequence: CASSPGNSQETQYF. The full variable domain, rest sourced from reference TRBV7-2 and TRBJ2-5, is GAGVSQSPSNKVTEKGKDVELRCDPISGHTALYWYRQSLGQGLEFLIYFQGNSAPDKSGLPSDRFSAERTGGSVSTLTIQRTQQEDSAVYLCASSPGNSQETQYFGPGTRLLVL.

The gene calls are TRBV9 and TRBJ1-5, with D tentatively TRBD1 (6 bases). Germline V CDR1 and CDR2: SGDLS, YYNGEE. The CDR3 totals 13 residues. V was pared by 4 bases and J by 7 bases, with 12 bases between. For the CDR3, the DNA is TGTGCCAGCAGCTACCAGGGGAACCAGCCCCAGCATTTT. Translation gives CASSYQGNQPQHF.

The chain uses TRBV11-2 and TRBJ2-2; no firm D call. There are 13 residues in the CDR3. CDR1 and CDR2 (germline): SGHAT, FQNNGV. V was clipped by 5 bases and J by 6 bases, with 10 bases between them. The CDR3 protein is CASSLRRAGELFF. CDR3 DNA sequence: TGTGCCAGCAGCCTTAGAAGGGCCGGGGAGCTGTTTTTT.

CDR3 DNA sequence: TGTGCCAGCAGTTTATCAGCGACCGAGACCCAGTACTTC. This gives the protein CASSLSATETQYF. This chain links TRBV27 with TRBJ2-5; D remains ambiguous. Germline V CDR1 and CDR2: MNHEY, SMNVEV (reference sequence). V lost 0 bases and J 5 bases, leaving 7 bases between the germline ends. This CDR3 has 13 residues.

V gene TRBV29-1 combines with J gene TRBJ1-2; TRBD1 matches at 9 bases. Germline V gene data show CDR1 as SQVTM and CDR2 as ANQGSEA. This CDR3 is 12 amino acids long. Trimming took 0 bases from V and 7 from J; bases not matched to a gene: 0. CDR3 bases: TGCAGCGTTGAAGAGACAGGGGGTGGCTACACCTTC. As protein: CSVEETGGGYTF.

The V gene is TRBV7-2, the J gene TRBJ1-2; no clear D. V gave up 2 bases and J gave up 5 bases, with 6 bases separating them. Germline values: CDR1 SGHTA, CDR2 FQGNSA. The CDR3 extends over 12 amino acids. This CDR3 is CASSLSSYGYTF. DNA of the CDR3: TGTGCCAGCAGCTTAAGCTCATATGGCTACACCTTC.

The rearrangement joins TRBV7-9 to TRBJ2-1; a weak D match, TRBD1 (5 bases). V was cut by 5 bases and J by 3 bases, with 14 bases left in between. Germline CDR1 SEHNR, CDR2 FQNEAQ (reference sequence). This CDR3 comprises 15 residues. The DNA for the CDR3 is TGTGCCAGCAGCCCATGGGCAGGGAACTACAATGAGCAGTTCTTC. Protein product: CASSPWAGNYNEQFF.

This clone showed up just a few times. The gene calls are TRBV7-9 and TRBJ1-2; 7 nucleotides agree with TRBD1. Per germline, CDR1 SEHNR and CDR2 FQNEAQ (reference sequence). V lost 1 base to trimming and J lost 5 bases; unmatched junction nucleotides: 4. This CDR3 comprises 14 residues. CDR3 residues: CASSLGQGQYGYTF. CDR3 DNA sequence: TGTGCCAGCAGCTTAGGACAGGGTCAGTATGGCTACACCTTC.

The chain recombines TRBV18 with TRBJ1-2; TRBD1 aligns across 7 bases. The CDR3 spans 13 residues. With V trimmed by 4 bases and J by 3 bases, 2 bases remained unmatched. Germline V CDR1 and CDR2: KGHSH, LQKENI. Here the CDR3 reads CASSHGTDYGYTF. DNA of the CDR3: TGTGCCAGCTCACACGGGACAGACTATGGCTACACCTTC. Supplemented by reference TRBV18 and TRBJ1-2, the full variable domain reads NAGVMQNPRHLVRRRGQEARLRCSPMKGHSHVYWYRQLPEEGLKFMVYLQKENIIDESGMPKERFSAEFPKEGPSILRIQQVVRGDSAAYFCASSHGTDYGYTFGSGTRLTVV.